The entry below gives a single T cell receptor (beta chain) sequence along with its context. The sample belongs to a study of T cell responses to AZD1222 COVID-19 vaccine. Study summary: Doses given second, at about 4 or about 12 weeks, were pooled.

Measured with immunoSEQ multiplex PCR; TCRdb has only the in-frame clones, and not every one. Among roughly 110,000 clones listed, roughly nine tenths were seen once. In germline, CDR1 is SGHRS, CDR2 YFSETQ. The CDR3 length is 14 residues. V dropped 0 bases and J dropped 6; count of bases not matched to a gene: 2. This TCR came from an adult in good health. Sequencing used peripheral blood, obtained on day 0 of AZD1222 vaccination. The chain employs TRBV5-1 and TRBJ1-5; TRBD1 aligns across 8 bases. The CDR3 nucleotides read TGCGCCAGCAGCTTGGGACAGGGGAGTCAGCCCCAGCATTTT. It is translated as CASSLGQGSQPQHF.